This T cell receptor (beta chain) was sequenced for a study of blood T cell repertoires in COVID-19. About the research overall: Sites in the United States, Italy and Spain provided acute and convalescent COVID-19 samples. Sample material is recorded as cDNA or gDNA derived from T cells, B-cell-depleted T cells, or PBMCs.

V lost 5 bases and J lost 3; bases outside the gene matches: 6. Per germline, CDR1 SGHTA and CDR2 FQGNSA. This CDR3 is built from 15 residues. As handled by the study authors: Estimation of nucleated cell counts relied on the amplification of reference gene primers. Sequenced by immunoSEQ multiplex PCR; TCRdb stores in-frame clones only, minus some. The DNA was the basis for D and trimming; V, J and clone size are from that table. This sample has roughly 250,000 clones; 75% to 90% occur once, and the top ten carry over 10%. Sequencing was done on a sample of peripheral blood. The TCR comes from a woman aged 55-70 years with active or convalescent COVID-19. V usage is TRBV7-2 and J usage is TRBJ2-7; 11 bases are a match to TRBD2. CDR3 sequence: CASSLRLAGNYEQYF. In DNA form, the CDR3 reads TGTGCCAGCAGCCTAAGACTAGCGGGGAACTACGAGCAGTACTTC.